One and the same sample provided the 17 T cell receptor beta chains below, sequenced in a study of shared clonotypes between healthy human individuals (TCRdb year 2020). The library was obtained by the immunoSEQ multiplex PCR assay. This immuneACCESS table, as held by TCRdb, lists in-frame sequences with V and J called but not all clones. Of the missing ones, under half trace to an unresolved V gene in checked studies; the others have no known cause. The sample table contains roughly 1 million clones; only one count was recorded for about 80% of them. Clones ranked in the top ten supply about 0.52% of the sample. The sample was memory CD4+ T cells from PBMCs. In the paper's terms, the cell subset or site label means: CD45RA-negative fraction. Every receptor here comes from a man aged 18 to 35 in good health. Some clones in this sample may be carry-over from other donors' samples.

This sequence joins TRBV15 and TRBJ2-7, with 12 bases fitting TRBD1. The germline V gene has CDR1 LNHNV and CDR2 YYDKDF (reference sequence). This CDR3 comprises 16 residues. V was clipped by 3 bases and J by 1 base; unmatched bases: 4. In DNA form, the CDR3 reads TGTGCCACCAGCAGGGGACAGGGGGCTTTTTCCTACGAGCAGTACTTC. Protein: CATSRGQGAFSYEQYF.

The V call is TRBV11-2, the J call TRBJ2-7, with 14 bases matching TRBD2. V was pared by 1 base and J by 3 bases, with 2 bases of the junction left unmatched. Looked up from germline, CDR1 is SGHAT and CDR2 is FQNNGV. The CDR3 covers 16 residues. CDR3 DNA: TGTGCCAGCAGCTTAGTGGGGACTAGCGGGAGCTACGAGCAGTACTTC. It translates to CASSLVGTSGSYEQYF.

The chain couples TRBV7-8 to TRBJ1-1; D is unresolved. CDR1 is SGHVS and CDR2 is FQNEAQ in the germline V gene. Trimming stripped 2 bases from V and 5 bases from J, with 12 bases between. The CDR3 length is 14 residues. The CDR3 reads CASSLLRESTEAFF. The DNA of the CDR3 is TGTGCCAGCAGCTTATTAAGGGAGTCGACTGAAGCTTTCTTT.

The rearrangement uses TRBV18 and TRBJ2-2; no clear D. V lost 1 base, J lost 6 bases, and 15 bases lay in between. CDR3 length: 16 residues. CDR1 and CDR2 (germline): KGHSH, LQKENI. CDR3 amino acids: CASSPRTSQASGELFF. In DNA, the CDR3 is TGTGCCAGCTCACCACGTACATCTCAGGCCTCCGGGGAGCTGTTTTTT.

V and J are TRBV7-2 and TRBJ2-7, with D perhaps matching TRBD1 (5 bases). V lost 2 bases to trimming and J lost 5 bases, with 16 bases between them. The CDR3 loop spans 15 amino acids. Germline V gene lookup returns CDR1 SGHTA and CDR2 FQGNSA. The CDR3 loop is CASSLISRVRNEQYF. The CDR3 DNA follows: TGTGCCAGCAGCTTAATTTCCAGGGTCAGGAACGAGCAGTACTTC.

The rearrangement joins TRBV7-9 to TRBJ2-5; TRBD2 matches 13 bases. The CDR3 extends over 17 amino acids. The V gene's germline CDR1 is SEHNR and CDR2 FQNEAQ (reference sequence). The ends lost 2 bases at V and 5 bases at J; junction bases unmatched: 8. CDR3 region: CASSLTSGRALGETQYF. The CDR3 nucleotides read TGTGCCAGCAGCTTAACTAGCGGGAGGGCCTTGGGCGAGACCCAGTACTTC.

The chain links TRBV6-1 to TRBJ2-7; D is possibly TRBD1 (5 bases). The CDR3 has 15 amino acids. The germline V gene has CDR1 MNHNS and CDR2 SASEGT. V was shortened by 3 bases and J by 3 bases, with 15 bases between the two germline ends. This CDR3 reads CASSDSQGGYYEQYF. The CDR3 DNA reads TGTGCCAGCAGTGATTCCCAGGGTGGTTACTACGAGCAGTACTTC.

This clone came up once. This chain joins TRBV2 and TRBJ1-4; TRBD1 aligns across 9 bases. CDR3 size: 14 residues. The V segment lost 4 bases and the J segment 10 bases; nucleotides outside the gene matches: 7. Germline CDR1 SNHLY, CDR2 FYNNEI. The CDR3, as DNA: TGTGCCAGCAGTGGGGGACAGGGATCAGGAAAACTGTTTTTT. Translation: CASSGGQGSGKLFF. Filled out from reference TRBV2 and TRBJ1-4, the complete variable domain reads EPEVTQTPSHQVTQMGQEVILRCVPISNHLYFYWYRQILGQKVEFLVSFYNNEISEKSEIFDDQFSVERPDGSNFTLKIRSTKLEDSAMYFCASSGGQGSGKLFFGSGTQLSVL.

This clone was counted a few times. The J gene is TRBJ1-4, the V gene TRBV5-1, with TRBD1 as a possible D gene (6 bases). Germline lookup yields CDR1 SGHRS and CDR2 YFSETQ. Trimming took off 4 bases at V and 4 bases at J, with 11 bases between the two ends. This CDR3 is built from 14 residues. This chain's CDR3 is CASSQGQRNEKLFF. The CDR3 coding sequence is TGCGCCAGCAGCCAAGGACAGCGTAATGAAAAACTGTTTTTT.

The chain links TRBV28 to TRBJ2-7; TRBD1 matches at 7 bases. In germline, CDR1 is MDHEN, CDR2 SYDVKM. The length of the CDR3 is 12 residues. Trimming at V came to 7 bases and at J to 3 bases, leaving 3 bases not matched to a gene. This CDR3 is CASKQGNYEQYF. In nucleotides, the CDR3 is TGTGCCAGCAAACAGGGGAACTACGAGCAGTACTTC.

V usage is TRBV10-3 and J usage is TRBJ2-1; 7 bases agree with TRBD1. With 4 bases clipped from V and 5 bases from J, the junction kept 11 bases outside the gene matches. Germline V lookup: CDR1 ENHRY, CDR2 SYGVKD. The CDR3 extends over 16 amino acids. CDR3 region: CAISAGGQDFDNEQFF. In nucleotides, the CDR3 is TGTGCCATCAGTGCGGGCGGACAGGATTTCGACAATGAGCAGTTCTTC.

V usage is TRBV5-4 and J usage is TRBJ2-5; 8 positions agree with TRBD1. Germline V lookup: CDR1 SGHNT, CDR2 YYREEE (reference sequence). The CDR3 is made up of 14 amino acids. V trimming: 6 bases; J trimming: 5 bases; junction bases outside the gene matches: 9. The CDR3 region is CASTRGQEAETQYF. The DNA for the CDR3 is TGTGCCAGCACCCGGGGACAGGAGGCCGAGACCCAGTACTTC.

The chain uses TRBV29-1 and TRBJ1-3; D unclear. The CDR3 spans 12 residues. Per germline, CDR1 SQVTM and CDR2 ANQGSEA. V dropped 4 bases and J dropped 4 bases, with 8 bases sitting between them. In DNA, the CDR3 is TGCAGCGTTGTATCTTCGGGAAACACCATATATTTT. Translating gives CSVVSSGNTIYF.

J is TRBJ2-4 and V is TRBV2, with 7 bases matching TRBD1. V dropped 6 bases and J dropped 1; count of bases not matched to a gene: 6. The CDR3 sequence is 15 residues long. Germline V gene sequence: CDR1 SNHLY, CDR2 FYNNEI. DNA of the CDR3: TGTGCCAGCAGCCGTACAGGGGTTGCCAAAAACATTCAGTACTTC. Protein sequence: CASSRTGVAKNIQYF.

The rearrangement links TRBV28 to TRBJ2-5, with D hard to call. The length of the CDR3 is 15 residues. Between the trimmed V and J ends, which lost 6 bases and 1 base, there was a span of 15 bases. Germline CDR1 reads MDHEN; CDR2 reads SYDVKM. Here the CDR3 reads CASRLGRKGQETQYF. The CDR3 bases are TGTGCCAGCAGGTTGGGCAGGAAGGGCCAAGAGACCCAGTACTTC.

V and J are TRBV27 and TRBJ2-6; no definite D call. The CDR3 is 16 residues long. V shed 5 bases and J shed 3 bases, with 14 bases lying between them. Germline values: CDR1 MNHEY, CDR2 SMNVEV (reference sequence). This chain's CDR3 is CASSQVLAGGANVLTF. The CDR3 DNA reads TGTGCCAGCAGTCAAGTTTTGGCAGGTGGGGCCAACGTCCTGACTTTC.

The count of this clone is one. The V gene is TRBV18, the J gene TRBJ2-1, with D possibly called TRBD1 or TRBD2 (6 bases each). Germline V gene data show CDR1 as KGHSH and CDR2 as LQKENI. V was cut by 0 bases and J by 9 bases, with 18 bases left in between. The CDR3 has 16 residues. CDR3 in amino acids: CASSPPGIRGASEQFF. CDR3 in DNA: TGTGCCAGCTCACCACCGGGCATTAGGGGGGCGAGTGAGCAGTTCTTC.